This entry is about one T cell receptor (beta chain). The repertoire was sequenced with immunoSEQ multiplex PCR; TCRdb's copy has only in-frame clones and lacks some. The sample includes more than 90,000 clones, nearly 97% of them seen just once. This entry comes from a study of technical replicates of blood from a handful of donors. The ends lost 4 bases at V and 7 bases at J; junction bases unmatched: 7. The CDR3 covers 16 residues. CDR1 is WNHNN, CDR2 SYGVQD, per germline (reference sequence). Material for sequencing was T cells isolated from PBMCs. This clonotype was obtained from a human donor in good health. This chain links TRBV10-1 with TRBJ2-1; TRBD2 agrees at 13 bases. CDR3 DNA: TGCGCCAGCAGTGGGGGACTAGCGGGGATGGGGAATGAGCAGTTCTTC. This sequence encodes CASSGGLAGMGNEQFF.